This is a list of T cell receptor beta chains from one sample in a study of response to subunit inactivated influenza vaccine. Via MiXCR, TCRdb re-called the RT-PCR reads, giving one row per CDR3 protein. The sample shows about 530,000 distinct CDR3 sequences, roughly 13% of them seen only once. The sample was PBMCs from blood, taken 45 days after vaccination. These receptors all stem from a man aged 50-60 years who received an inactivated influenza vaccine. Each CDR3 is given with its conserved first and last residue. A D gene is named only where the DNA matches it firmly. Only some rows state a clone size, as once, few, many or a class for expanded clones.

DNA,CDR3,D,V,size,J
TGTGCCAGCAGCCCGACAGATACCGGGGAGCTGTTTTTT,CASSPTDTGELFF,.,TRBV4-2,few,TRBJ2-2
TGTGCCAGCAGTTACCGAATAGGGCCCCGCACAGATACGCAGTATTTT,CASSYRIGPRTDTQYF,.,TRBV6-2/TRBV6-3,.,TRBJ2-3
TGTGCTAGCAGCCCCCGGGACAGCTCCTACAATGAGCAGTTCTTC,CASSPRDSSYNEQFF,TRBD1,TRBV7-7,.,TRBJ2-1
TGCGCCAGCAGCCCGACTAGCGGGAAGGTCTACGAGCAGTACTTC,CASSPTSGKVYEQYF,TRBD2,TRBV5-1,few,TRBJ2-7
TGCGCCAGCAGCCAAGATAGGGGACTAGCGGGGGGCTCTGGGGCCAACGTCCTGACTTTC,CASSQDRGLAGGSGANVLTF,TRBD2,TRBV4-1,few,TRBJ2-6
TGCAGCGTTTTACGACAGGATCCAGATACGCAGTATTTT,CSVLRQDPDTQYF,.,TRBV29-1,few,TRBJ2-3
TGTGCCAGCCTTCTTGGAGGCGCGAACACCGGGGAGCTGTTTTTT,CASLLGGANTGELFF,.,TRBV12-3/TRBV12-4,few,TRBJ2-2
TGTGCCATCAGTGAGTCGTTTAGGAGGGCAGGGAGCAACGAGCAGTACTTC,CAISESFRRAGSNEQYF,.,TRBV10-3,.,TRBJ2-7
TGTGCCACAAAGGTCCAGGGGAGCAATCAGCCCCAGCATTTT,CATKVQGSNQPQHF,.,TRBV6-1,many,TRBJ1-5
TGTGCACCAAGAATGGTTACGAACACCGGGGAGCTGTTTTTT,CAPRMVTNTGELFF,.,TRBV9,.,TRBJ2-2
TGCAGTGCTACCGGACTAGCGAGCAATGAGCAGTTCTTC,CSATGLASNEQFF,TRBD2,TRBV20-1,.,TRBJ2-1
TGTGCCAGCAGTCCCCGGGGTAGCACAGATACGCAGTATTTT,CASSPRGSTDTQYF,.,TRBV27,many,TRBJ2-3
TGTGCCAGCAGTTACGCCGGGACAGACACAGATACGCAGTATTTT,CASSYAGTDTDTQYF,TRBD1,TRBV6-5,.,TRBJ2-3
TGTGCCAGCAGCTTACAGGGGGGCCCCTCTGGGGCCAACGTCCTGACTTTC,CASSLQGGPSGANVLTF,.,TRBV7-9,few,TRBJ2-6
TGTGCCAGCAGCCCCGGGTTTTGGAATGAGCAGTTCTTC,CASSPGFWNEQFF,.,TRBV9,few,TRBJ2-1
TGTGCCAGCAGCTATCTAGCGGGGGGGCACAATGAGCAGTTCTTC,CASSYLAGGHNEQFF,TRBD2,TRBV11-2,many,TRBJ2-1
TGCAGTGCTAGCGTACAAGCGGGGGGCAAGACAGATACGCAGTATTTT,CSASVQAGGKTDTQYF,TRBD2,TRBV20-1,few,TRBJ2-3
TGTGCCAGCAGTTACGCCCGTCAGCCCCAGCATTTT,CASSYARQPQHF,.,TRBV6-2/TRBV6-3,.,TRBJ1-5